These T cell receptor beta chains were read from a single sample in a study of OX40 agonist ivuxolimab in advanced cancers. Assay used: immunoSEQ multiplex PCR; TCRdb lists only in-frame clones, some missing. The sample holds roughly 73,000 clones; 89% are singletons and the top ten take more than 2.5%. The material was CD4+ or CD8+ T cells sorted from blood, obtained in a trial of the OX40 agonist ivuxolimab. The receptors come from an adult with an advanced solid tumor such as melanoma, head and neck, liver or kidney cancer. Both conserved end residues are part of each CDR3. A D gene is named only where the DNA matches it firmly. A clone size is listed for some rows: how often the clone was seen (once, few, many), or a class if it is expanded.

v_call	j_call	clone_size	d_call	cdr3_nt	cdr3_aa
TRBV4-2	TRBJ1-3	.	.	TGTGCCAGCAGTCGCTACAGTTCCTCTGGAAACACCATATATTTT	CASSRYSSSGNTIYF
TRBV5-1	TRBJ2-7	.	.	TGCGCCAGCAGCAGTCCGGAGTACCCCTACGAGCAGTACTTC	CASSSPEYPYEQYF
TRBV5-6	TRBJ1-2	.	TRBD1	TGTGCCAGCAGCGTCCAGGGGGTTAGCTATGGCTACACCTTC	CASSVQGVSYGYTF
TRBV5-1	TRBJ1-2	.	TRBD1	TGCGCCAGCAGCGCCCGGGACAGTGCTTGGAACTATGGCTACACCTTC	CASSARDSAWNYGYTF
TRBV9	TRBJ2-1	few	.	TGTGCCAGCAGCGTAGGAGCCGATCACAATGAGCAGTTCTTC	CASSVGADHNEQFF
TRBV10-1	TRBJ2-2	.	TRBD1	TGCGCCAGCAGTGACCGGACAGGGGGGGACACCGGGGAGCTGTTTTTT	CASSDRTGGDTGELFF
TRBV7-9	TRBJ1-6	.	TRBD1	TGTGCCAGCAGCCCTGGGACAGGGGGAAGCGAATTGGGTTCACCCCTCCACTTT	CASSPGTGGSELGSPLHF
TRBV27	TRBJ2-7	.	TRBD1	TGTGCCAGCAGTTTACGACAGGGGGCCGACGAGCAGTACTTC	CASSLRQGADEQYF
TRBV5-1	TRBJ2-6	.	TRBD1	TGCGCCAGCAGCTCCACAGGGGAATCGGGGGCCAACGTCCTGACTTTC	CASSSTGESGANVLTF
TRBV6-6	TRBJ2-7	.	TRBD2	TGTGCCAGCAGTTACCCAGGAGCGGGGGAGGAGGAGCAGTACTTC	CASSYPGAGEEEQYF